Shown below are 11 T cell receptor beta chains from a single sample sequenced in a study of blood T cell repertoires in COVID-19. Sequencing was performed with immunoSEQ multiplex PCR; in TCRdb, only in-frame clones are kept and a portion is missing. This sample has a few hundred thousand clones; 85% to 90% occur once, and the top ten carry roughly 1.7%. The sample taken for sequencing was PBMCs or T cells enriched from blood (not recorded which). Receptors originate from a middle-aged man who had recovered from COVID-19.

The J gene is TRBJ1-2, the V gene TRBV6-5; 8 nucleotides line up with TRBD1. CDR3 length: 13 amino acids. Germline CDR1 reads MNHEY; CDR2 reads SVGAGI. The V gene end was trimmed by 6 bases and the J gene end by 8 bases; junction bases not matched to a gene: 8. For the CDR3, the DNA is TGTGCCAGCAGGCAAACAGGGGGAGGCGGCTACACCTTC. This codes for CASRQTGGGGYTF.

The chain uses TRBV5-6 and TRBJ1-1; D not certain. Germline V gene data show CDR1 as SGHDT and CDR2 as YYEEEE. The CDR3 is made up of 14 amino acids. V lost 0 bases, J lost 5 bases, and 11 bases lay in between. CDR3 sequence reads: CASSLVITTTEAFF. The CDR3 DNA reads TGTGCCAGCAGCTTGGTAATAACGACTACTGAAGCTTTCTTT.

The rearrangement joins TRBV5-4 to TRBJ2-7; D is unclear. The germline gives CDR1 SGHNT, CDR2 YYREEE (reference sequence). Trimming took 0 bases from V and 6 from J, leaving 7 bases between them. The CDR3 is made up of 12 amino acids. The CDR3 loop reads CASSLGGGEQYF. CDR3 DNA: TGTGCCAGCAGCTTGGGCGGCGGCGAGCAGTACTTC.

The chain uses TRBV9 and TRBJ1-1; tentative D call: TRBD1 (5 bases). The CDR3 is 14 residues long. V lost 3 bases and J 1 base, leaving 10 bases between the germline ends. Per the germline V gene, CDR1 is SGDLS and CDR2 is YYNGEE. CDR3 sequence (DNA): TGTGCCAGCAGCGGATATGGACAGAACACTGAAGCTTTCTTT. This codes for CASSGYGQNTEAFF.

This chain uses TRBV24-1 with TRBJ1-5; D is perhaps TRBD1 (6 bases). This CDR3 is 13 amino acids long. CDR1 is KGHDR, CDR2 SFDVKD, per germline. The germline V and J ends were trimmed by 9 bases and 1 base, with 9 bases remaining between them. Here the CDR3 DNA reads TGTGCCACCCGGCAGGGGAGCAATCAGCCCCAGCATTTT. Translating gives CATRQGSNQPQHF.

V gene TRBV12-3 or TRBV12-4 combines with J gene TRBJ1-5; no definite D call. With 4 bases removed from V and 6 bases from J, the gap between germline ends came to 10 bases. This CDR3 comprises 13 residues. CDR3 region: CASSSQTGQPQHF. The CDR3 DNA is TGTGCCAGCAGTTCCCAAACGGGTCAGCCCCAGCATTTT.

This clone came up once. The gene calls are TRBV19 and TRBJ2-1; D gene unclear. The length of the CDR3 is 16 residues. Trimming shortened V by 5 bases and J by 0 bases, and 14 bases separated the two germline ends. CDR1 LNHDA and CDR2 SQIVND come from the germline V gene (reference sequence). The CDR3 is CASSPQGGDSYNEQFF. DNA for the CDR3: TGTGCCAGTAGTCCCCAAGGCGGCGACTCCTACAATGAGCAGTTCTTC.

This clone appeared once. The rearrangement uses TRBV15 and TRBJ1-1; D gene ambiguous. V lost 0 bases and J lost 1, with 6 bases in between. The length of the CDR3 is 14 residues. The germline V gene encodes CDR1 LNHNV and CDR2 YYDKDF (reference sequence). This chain's CDR3 is CATSRDGRNTEAFF. The CDR3, as DNA: TGTGCCACCAGCAGAGATGGCAGGAACACTGAAGCTTTCTTT.

The chain uses TRBV27 and TRBJ1-2, with 8 bases identical to TRBD1. The CDR3 totals 15 residues. Germline CDR1 and CDR2: MNHEY and SMNVEV (reference sequence). V dropped 3 bases and J dropped 6; count of bases not matched to a gene: 9. CDR3 sequence: CASSFYQGAGDGYTF. CDR3 in DNA: TGTGCCAGCAGTTTTTATCAGGGGGCTGGCGATGGCTACACCTTC.

V usage is TRBV3-1 (or the pseudogene TRBV3-2) and J usage is TRBJ2-3; TRBD2 matches 12 bases. J was trimmed by 1 base and V by 4 bases; bases with no gene match: 3. The length of the CDR3 is 16 residues. The V gene's germline CDR1 is LGHDT and CDR2 YNNKEL (reference sequence). CDR3 sequence: CASSPRTSGGTDTQYF. Written as DNA, the CDR3 is TGTGCCAGCAGCCCCCGGACTAGCGGGGGCACAGATACGCAGTATTTT.

CDR3 in amino acids: CASSPLAGGSYNEQFF. In DNA, the CDR3 is TGTGCCAGCAGTCCCCTAGCGGGTGGCTCCTACAATGAGCAGTTCTTC. The chain uses TRBV27 and TRBJ2-1, with 8 bases matching TRBD2. Germline V gene sequence: CDR1 MNHEY, CDR2 SMNVEV (reference sequence). The J segment lost 0 bases and the V segment lost 5 bases, leaving 6 bases of the junction unmatched. The CDR3 is made up of 16 amino acids.